One T cell receptor (beta chain) is described in this entry. What this receptor recognizes is not known. Within one base of it there is no much larger clone, and no base qualities were kept. The immunoSEQ Assay, a bias-controlled multiplex PCR, was used to amplify TCRbeta CDR3 regions from genomic DNA. Turning to the authors' computational methods: The number of nucleated cells in each sample was estimated by amplification of reference gene primers within the assay. To quantify the absolute abundance of each unique TCRbeta CDR3 rearrangement, sequence reads were collapsed and filtered. For each sample, productive Simpson clonality was calculated as the square root of Simpson's diversity index over productive rearrangements. Sourced from immuneACCESS, this table was stored by TCRdb with only in-frame sequences that have V and J called. A share of the clones is absent; for the studies checked, an unresolved V gene accounts for under half, and the remainder has no known explanation. D and trimming were read from the DNA, whereas the V and J calls and clone size are those reported in that table. Recorded for this sample are roughly 260,000 clones; 80% to 90% of them occurred a single time. Clones ranked in the top ten supply 4% to 5% of the sample.

The collaborating institutions used their own protocols to collect whole blood in K2EDTA tubes. For TCRbeta analysis, collaborator samples were shipped as frozen whole blood, as isolated PBMCs, or as DNA extracted from either sample type. This sample was included in a study of blood T cell repertoires in COVID-19 (dated by TCRdb to 2019 to 2021). Broadly, across the study: Collaborator samples came from the United States, Italy and Spain and covered acute and convalescent phases of COVID-19. The prospective study material was composed of cDNA or gDNA derived from T cells, B-cell-depleted T cells, or PBMCs. The dataset comprised deeply sampled blood TCRbeta repertoires from subjects exposed to, actively infected with, or recovered from COVID-19. A freely available public database, intended as a resource for researchers studying the immune response to SARS-CoV-2, is where the repertoires were released. The samples were drawn from the first 160 participants of the ongoing ImmuneRACE study and from over 950 subjects provided by 6 global collaborators. The sample metadata nearly always contained a de-identified subject ID, COVID-19 status, age in years and sex. HLA class I and class II types, where available, came from metadata supplied by the sample provider rather than from assay-based typing.

Via the germline V gene, CDR1 is MDHEN and CDR2 SYDVKM. V is cut back by 8 bases and J by 7 bases, with 10 bases in the junction unmatched. The CDR3 runs 14 residues from the cysteine to the phenylalanine. The kept DNA is CDR3 alone, 42 bases in frame from the first base. Study-wide conclusions, independent of this receptor: Clinical and demographic metadata were provided uncurated, with the amount varying by source and participant.

The sequenced material came from peripheral blood. The sequence derives from a woman in her 70s with acute or convalescent COVID-19. This chain is built from TRBV28 and TRBJ1-2; TRBD1 fits 10 bases in the junction. The bases read TGTGCCAGCCGAGACAGGGGGCGCGGAAGTGGCTACACCTTC. It is translated as CASRDRGRGSGYTF.